Listed here are 8 T cell receptor beta chains from one sample, sequenced in a study of T cells expressing NK-cell markers. TCRdb reprocessed the 5' RACE reads and reports one entry per CDR3 protein, with no DNA. The sample has about 550,000 distinct CDR3 sequences, and its top ten clones hold 3.5% to 4.5%. The sample consisted of blood T cells: a sorted CD56 or NKG2C T cell subset, CD4+ or CD8+ T cells, or bulk PBMC T cells (not recorded which). Receptors were obtained from a man in his late teens or twenties in good health.

The chain recombines TRBV12-3 or TRBV12-4 with TRBJ1-4; no DNA is available, so the TRBD1 call from TCRdb remains unchecked. The CDR3 sequence is 15 residues long. CDR3: CASSLGQGIGEKLFF.

The gene calls are TRBV12-3 or TRBV12-4 and TRBJ2-2; TCRdb calls TRBD1, which cannot be checked without DNA. The CDR3 is made up of 17 amino acids. CDR3 sequence: CASSAMPGTGVTGELFF.

The chain carries TRBV10-3 and TRBJ2-7; TCRdb's assignment of TRBD1 cannot be checked, as there is no DNA. The CDR3 is made up of 16 amino acids. In germline, CDR1 is ENHRY, CDR2 SYGVKD. CDR3 protein: CAISDQWGQGNYEQYF.

The genes are TRBV5-1 and TRBJ1-2. Germline V gene data show CDR1 as SGHRS and CDR2 as YFSETQ. This CDR3 is built from 13 residues. The CDR3 loop reads CASSVAGNLGYTF.

V and J are TRBV10-3 and TRBJ1-2; the TCRdb D gene call, TRBD1, has no DNA to confirm it. CDR3 length: 15 residues. The germline gives CDR1 ENHRY, CDR2 SYGVKD. CDR3 residues: CAISGQGARYYGYTF.

This chain joins TRBV20-1 and TRBJ1-2. Germline V gives CDR1 DFQATT, CDR2 SNEGSKA (reference sequence). This CDR3 has 17 residues. The CDR3 reads CSARDPTGPSIPYGYTF.

This chain connects TRBV20-1 to TRBJ2-2; there is no DNA to check the TCRdb D call of TRBD2. This CDR3 region has 17 residues. CDR1 and CDR2 (germline): DFQATT, SNEGSKA (reference sequence). The CDR3 sequence: CSARDLFREGITGELFF.

The gene calls are TRBV20-1 and TRBJ2-1; TCRdb selects TRBD1, and the lack of DNA leaves this call unchecked. CDR3 length equals 14 residues. Per germline, CDR1 DFQATT and CDR2 SNEGSKA (reference sequence). CDR3 loop: CSARPGQGLGEQFF.